A single T cell receptor beta chain is shown here with its context. The antigen is not known. The entry originates in a study of pediatric ulcerative colitis. The V end lost 7 bases, the J end lost 7 bases, and 23 bases lay between the germline ends. CDR3 length: 16 amino acids. Germline loops: CDR1 MNHEY, CDR2 SMNVEV (reference sequence). During colonoscopy, one to two rectal pinch biopsies were collected. The diagnostic colonoscopy in ulcerative colitis patients preceded any immunosuppressive treatment. Findings and limits, study-wide: A couple of rectal CDR3 clonotypes occurred in all ulcerative colitis patients. Compared with controls, ulcerative colitis showed greater blood-rectum clone sharing.

Assay: immunoSEQ multiplex PCR; the TCRdb copy retains only in-frame clones and omits some. Here the sample spans 30,000 to 45,000 clones, around three quarters being singletons. The sequence derives from a boy between 10 and 17 years old with moderate ulcerative colitis. This chain links TRBV27 with TRBJ2-1, with D perhaps matching TRBD2 (6 bases). Material for sequencing was gut tissue. CDR3 region: CASTNYRGGNKNEQFF. The DNA of the CDR3 is TGTGCCAGCACAAACTACCGGGGAGGAAATAAGAATGAGCAGTTCTTC.